A single sample is the source of the 29 T cell receptor beta chains below, sequenced in a study of Graves' ophthalmopathy and Graves' hyperthyroidism. TCR beta CDR3 amplification used RNA transcripts. The workflow started with a first-round RT-PCR run with HTBI primers and then moved on to a second-round multiplex PCR. MiXCR, run by TCRdb on the multiplex PCR reads, gives a single entry per CDR3 protein. The sample records a few hundred thousand distinct CDR3 sequences, 15% to 19% being singletons. Sample: peripheral blood. The receptor source for this set is a woman between 18 and 29 years old with stable Graves' hyperthyroidism.

This clonotype appeared many times. This chain uses TRBV11-3 with TRBJ2-5; 11 bases match TRBD1. The V gene end was trimmed by 0 bases and the J gene end by 5 bases; junction bases not matched to a gene: 8. Germline V gene lookup returns CDR1 SGHNT and CDR2 YENEEA. CDR3 size: 17 residues. DNA for the CDR3: TGTGCCAGCAGCTTAGATGTCGGGACAGGGGGTTTGGAGACCCAGTACTTC. Translating it yields CASSLDVGTGGLETQYF.

This clonotype occurred many times. The chain joins TRBV12-3 or TRBV12-4 to TRBJ1-3; 9 bases are shared with TRBD1. The CDR3 covers 15 residues. The trim removed 5 bases at V and 2 bases at J, leaving 4 bases unmatched. CDR3 sequence (DNA): TGTGCCAGCAGTCGCACAGGGGGCGCTGGAAACACCATATATTTT. Translation gives CASSRTGGAGNTIYF.

This clonotype has ten or more counts. The V and J genes are TRBV11-2 and TRBJ1-5; no clear D gene. Germline CDR1 reads SGHAT; CDR2 reads FQNNGV. The V and J ends lost 4 bases and 2 bases respectively, with 9 bases between them. The CDR3 loop spans 14 amino acids. CDR3 coding DNA: TGTGCCAGCAGCTCAGGCCCAGGCAATCAGCCCCAGCATTTT. Its translation: CASSSGPGNQPQHF.

This clonotype was counted many times. The rearrangement joins TRBV2 to TRBJ1-5; 7 nucleotides align to TRBD1. Germline lookup yields CDR1 SNHLY and CDR2 FYNNEI. V was clipped by 7 bases and J by 4 bases; unmatched bases: 7. The length of the CDR3 is 14 residues. In nucleotides, the CDR3 is TGTGCCAGCACCCCGGACAGGTGGAATCAGCCCCAGCATTTT. This encodes CASTPDRWNQPQHF.

This clonotype was counted at least ten times. The rearrangement joins TRBV11-3 to TRBJ2-5; tentatively, D is TRBD2 (5 bases). The CDR3 has 15 amino acids. Germline V lookup: CDR1 SGHNT, CDR2 YENEEA. With 5 bases removed from V and 1 base from J, the gap between germline ends came to 14 bases. The chain's CDR3 is CASSLAASSQETQYF. The CDR3 coding sequence is TGTGCCAGCAGCCTTGCAGCTAGCAGCCAAGAGACCCAGTACTTC. Filled out from reference TRBV11-3 and TRBJ2-5, the complete variable domain reads EAGVVQSPRYKIIEKKQPVAFWCNPISGHNTLYWYLQNLGQGPELLIRYENEEAVDDSQLPKDRFSAERLKGVDSTLKIQPAELGDSAVYLCASSLAASSQETQYFGPGTRLLVL.

This clonotype was picked up a small number of times. The V gene is TRBV20-1, the J gene TRBJ2-7, with D perhaps TRBD2 (5 bases). The CDR3 consists of 14 residues. V lost 0 bases and J 6 bases, leaving 15 bases between the germline ends. CDR1 and CDR2 from the germline V gene are DFQATT and SNEGSKA (reference sequence). CDR3 amino acids: CSAREAPGVSEQYF. CDR3 in DNA: TGCAGTGCTAGAGAGGCGCCCGGGGTCAGCGAGCAGTACTTC.

This clonotype came up many times. The V call is TRBV15, the J call TRBJ1-1, with D perhaps matching TRBD1 (6 bases). The CDR3 runs 17 residues. V was clipped by 0 bases and J by 2 bases, with 16 bases between them. CDR1 LNHNV and CDR2 YYDKDF come from the germline V gene (reference sequence). As DNA, the CDR3 is TGTGCCACCAGCAGAGATCTCCCGACAGGATTTAACACTGAAGCTTTCTTT. It specifies CATSRDLPTGFNTEAFF.

The table lists this clonotype with a few counts. V usage is TRBV10-1 and J usage is TRBJ2-2, with D unclear. The CDR3 is made up of 13 amino acids. Germline lookup yields CDR1 WNHNN and CDR2 SYGVQD (reference sequence). Trimming left V 5 bases short and J 4 bases short, with 8 bases between. CDR3 DNA: TGCGCCAGCAGTTGGGCCCCCACCGGGGAGCTGTTTTTT. Its translation is CASSWAPTGELFF.

This clonotype was observed many times. The chain has TRBV5-4 and TRBJ1-2, with D perhaps matching TRBD1 (5 bases). Germline-derived CDR1 and CDR2 are SGHNT and YYREEE (reference sequence). The CDR3 is made up of 12 amino acids. Between the trimmed V and J ends, which lost 8 bases and 8 bases, there was a span of 16 bases. CDR3 sequence reads: CASVGAEHGYTF. CDR3 in DNA: TGTGCCAGTGTTGGGGCAGAACACGGCTACACCTTC.

The chain has TRBV6-5 and TRBJ2-7, with 7 bases matching TRBD1. Germline loops: CDR1 MNHEY, CDR2 SVGAGI. CDR3 length: 10 residues. CDR3 loop: CAVQGREQYF. For the CDR3, the DNA is TGTGCAGTACAGGGGCGCGAGCAGTACTTC.

This clonotype was detected ten times or more. The rearrangement links TRBV27 to TRBJ1-5; D gene ambiguous. This CDR3 is 15 amino acids long. V was cut by 5 bases and J by 0 bases, with 11 bases left in between. CDR1 MNHEY and CDR2 SMNVEV come from the germline V gene (reference sequence). This CDR3 is CASSKTVLSNQPQHF. CDR3 in DNA: TGTGCCAGCAGTAAAACGGTTCTTAGCAATCAGCCCCAGCATTTT.

Ten or more counts support this clonotype. This chain uses TRBV12-3 or TRBV12-4 with TRBJ1-5; D is perhaps TRBD1 (5 bases). Between the trimmed V and J ends, which lost 6 bases and 2 bases, there was a span of 17 bases. The CDR3 is 16 amino acids. The CDR3 DNA reads as TGTGCCAGCAGGGCCGGGGGGGGTAGAGGCAATCAGCCCCAGCATTTT. Encoded protein: CASRAGGGRGNQPQHF.

This clonotype showed up many times. CDR3 DNA: TGTGCCAGCAGCCACCAAGAAGAGACCCAGTACTTC. It codes for CASSHQEETQYF. This chain uses TRBV7-9 with TRBJ2-5; no firm D call. The V gene lost 5 bases and the J gene lost 3 bases, with 7 bases spanning the gap. This CDR3 region has 12 residues. Germline V gene sequence: CDR1 SEHNR, CDR2 FQNEAQ (reference sequence). The full variable domain, completed using reference TRBV7-9 and TRBJ2-5, is DTGVSQNPRHKITKRGQNVTFRCDPISEHNRLYWYRQTLGQGPEFLTYFQNEAQLEKSRLLSDRFSAERPKGSFSTLEIQRTEQGDSAMYLCASSHQEETQYFGPGTRLLVL.

This clonotype has at least ten counts. The gene calls are TRBV19 and TRBJ1-6; 8 nucleotides line up with TRBD1. The V gene end was trimmed by 6 bases and the J gene end by 11 bases; junction bases not matched to a gene: 6. Per germline, CDR1 LNHDA and CDR2 SQIVND (reference sequence). The CDR3 runs 13 residues. The CDR3 sequence is CASRAGGVTPLHF. CDR3 sequence (DNA): TGTGCCAGTAGAGCAGGGGGCGTGACACCCCTCCACTTT.

At least ten counts were recorded for this clonotype. The chain uses TRBV29-1 and TRBJ2-5; possible D gene TRBD1, 6 bases. This CDR3 contains 11 residues. Germline V gives CDR1 SQVTM, CDR2 ANQGSEA. Trimming took 7 bases from V and 2 from J, leaving 8 bases between them. The CDR3 coding sequence is TGCAGCGAGGGGGTTCAAGAGACCCAGTACTTC. It codes for CSEGVQETQYF.

This clonotype came up many times. CDR3 sequence (DNA): TGTGCCAGCAGTTACTCTGGCAGGATCGTCGATCTTGAAGCTTTCTTT. Its protein product is CASSYSGRIVDLEAFF. The chain uses TRBV6-2 or TRBV6-3 and TRBJ1-1; D not certain. Germline CDR1 MNHEY, CDR2 SVGEGT. This CDR3 comprises 16 residues. V lost 0 bases and J lost 7, with 18 bases in between.

The chain recombines TRBV27 with TRBJ1-5; no definite D call. The CDR3 sequence is 14 residues long. V gave up 5 bases and J gave up 4 bases, with 12 bases separating them. The germline CDR1 and CDR2 sequences are MNHEY and SMNVEV (reference sequence). The chain's CDR3 is CASSESTQNQPQHF. Here the CDR3 DNA reads TGTGCCAGCAGTGAATCCACGCAAAATCAGCCCCAGCATTTT.

This clonotype was seen repeatedly, ten times or more. V and J are TRBV11-1 and TRBJ1-2; a possible D gene is TRBD1 (5 bases). Trimming removed 0 bases at V and 0 bases at J, with 20 bases between. From germline, CDR1 is SGHAT and CDR2 FQDESV (reference sequence). The CDR3 has 19 amino acids. Here the CDR3 DNA reads TGTGCCAGCAGCTTAGCGTTATCCGGACACGCGATATCTAACTATGGCTACACCTTC. Translated, it gives CASSLALSGHAISNYGYTF. The whole variable domain, filled in from reference TRBV11-1 and TRBJ1-2, reads EAEVAQSPRYKITEKSQAVAFWCDPISGHATLYWYRQILGQGPELLVQFQDESVVDDSQLPKDRFSAERLKGVDSTLKIQPAELGDSAMYLCASSLALSGHAISNYGYTFGSGTRLTVV.

The V and J genes are TRBV18 and TRBJ1-1, with unresolved D. CDR1 and CDR2 from the germline V gene are KGHSH and LQKENI. Trimming shortened V by 3 bases and J by 3 bases, and 8 bases separated the two germline ends. The CDR3 is 13 residues long. CDR3: CASSPLIDTEAFF. Written as DNA, the CDR3 is TGTGCCAGCTCACCGCTTATAGACACTGAAGCTTTCTTT.

Of note for this clonotype: A much larger clone is a single base away; this may be a read error. The chain employs TRBV10-3 and TRBJ2-5, with a possible D match to TRBD2 (5 bases). Germline-derived CDR1 and CDR2 are ENHRY and SYGVKD. This CDR3 has 18 amino acids. CDR3 in amino acids: CAISESRPGIFEWETQDF. CDR3 DNA sequence: TGTGCCATCAGTGAGTCTAGACCCGGGATATTCGAGTGGGAGACCCAGGACTTC.

This clonotype was observed many times. This chain uses TRBV12-3 or TRBV12-4 with TRBJ2-5, with D unresolved. The CDR3 length is 14 residues. V was pared by 6 bases and J by 1 base, with 12 bases between. The CDR3 DNA is TGTGCCAGCAGCTTACGGGCGACCCAAGAGACCCAGTACTTC. Residues: CASSLRATQETQYF.

This clonotype was seen a handful of times. This chain uses TRBV18 with TRBJ2-7; TRBD1 matches at 7 bases. The CDR3 loop spans 15 amino acids. Germline V gene lookup returns CDR1 KGHSH and CDR2 LQKENI. Losses at the gene ends were 1 base for V and 3 bases for J; bases not matched to a gene: 6. The chain's CDR3 is CASSPRRDSLYEQYF. In DNA form, the CDR3 reads TGTGCCAGCTCACCACGCCGGGACAGCCTCTACGAGCAGTACTTC.

This clonotype was picked up many times. CDR3 bases: TGTGCCAGCAGCCCCTATCCGACTAGCAGCGGCGAGCAGTACTTC. Translated, it gives CASSPYPTSSGEQYF. The rearrangement joins TRBV7-9 to TRBJ2-7, with TRBD2 identical over 7 bases. This CDR3 is 15 amino acids long. CDR1 is SEHNR and CDR2 is FQNEAQ in the germline V gene (reference sequence). After removal of 5 bases from V and 6 bases from J, the junction contained 13 bases not matched to a gene.

This clonotype has ten or more counts. The V call is TRBV5-6, the J call TRBJ2-4; no firm D call. The CDR3 is 14 amino acids. The germline V gene encodes CDR1 SGHDT and CDR2 YYEEEE. V lost 5 bases, J lost 0 bases, and 9 bases lay in between. The CDR3 nucleotides are TGTGCCAGCAGGTCGACCATAGCCAAAAACATTCAGTACTTC. It is translated as CASRSTIAKNIQYF. Full variable domain (rest looked up from reference TRBV5-6 and TRBJ2-4): DAGVTQSPTHLIKTRGQQVTLRCSPKSGHDTVSWYQQALGQGPQFIFQYYEEEERQRGNFPDRFSGHQFPNYSSELNVNALLLGDSALYLCASRSTIAKNIQYFGAGTRLSVL.

This clonotype was observed at least ten times. The genes are TRBV20-1 and TRBJ2-2, with D perhaps TRBD1 or TRBD2 (5 bases each). This CDR3 has 15 residues. V was trimmed by 0 bases and J by 3 bases, leaving 11 bases between them. In germline, CDR1 is DFQATT, CDR2 SNEGSKA (reference sequence). The CDR3 region has the DNA TGCAGTGCTAGAGACCCCGAGGGGCACACCGGGGAGCTGTTTTTT. Its translation: CSARDPEGHTGELFF.

There are many counts of this clonotype. CDR3 sequence (DNA): TGTGCCAGCAGGGACAGGAGTTATAGCAATCAGCCCCAGCATTTT. Its protein product is CASRDRSYSNQPQHF. The chain joins TRBV19 to TRBJ1-5; TRBD1 agrees at 8 bases. The CDR3 covers 15 residues. Germline values: CDR1 LNHDA, CDR2 SQIVND (reference sequence). With 9 bases clipped from V and 0 bases from J, the junction kept 7 bases outside the gene matches.

This clonotype was counted ten times or more. An end of the junction does not agree with germline; a read error may underlie this. The rearrangement uses TRBV7-9 and TRBJ1-2; D is unresolved. Germline values: CDR1 SEHNR, CDR2 FQNEAQ (reference sequence). The CDR3 has 12 amino acids. CDR3 nucleotides: TGTGTCAGCAGCCTGGGCAACTATGGCTACACCTTC. Translation: CVSSLGNYGYTF.

The table lists this clonotype with many counts. The chain carries TRBV20-1 and TRBJ1-3; TRBD1 agrees at 7 bases. The V and J ends lost 3 bases and 0 bases, in that order; junction bases with no gene match: 2. From germline, CDR1 is DFQATT and CDR2 SNEGSKA (reference sequence). This CDR3 spans 14 amino acids. The CDR3: CSASWDSSGNTIYF. The CDR3 nucleotides read TGCAGTGCTAGCTGGGACAGCTCTGGAAACACCATATATTTT.

This clonotype was observed a handful of times. Written as DNA, the CDR3 is TGTGCCAGCAGCTTGTATCAGGGGGCGCGTACCGGGGAGCTGTTTTTT. This codes for CASSLYQGARTGELFF. The V and J genes are TRBV5-6 and TRBJ2-2; 8 bases align to TRBD1. The germline CDR1 and CDR2 sequences are SGHDT and YYEEEE. This CDR3 is built from 16 residues. V was pared by 1 base and J by 5 bases, with 7 bases of the junction left unmatched.